These 23 T cell receptor beta chains were all obtained from the same sample, sequenced in a study of tumor T cells in aggressive B-cell lymphoma. Sequencing was performed with immunoSEQ multiplex PCR; in TCRdb, only in-frame clones are kept and a portion is missing. Of around 6,600 clones listed, around 90% are singletons. The material sequenced was tumor tissue. All receptors derive from an adult with diffuse large B cell lymphoma. Some clones in this sample may be carry-over from other donors' samples.

The chain links TRBV30 to TRBJ2-5; TRBD1 aligns across 8 bases. The V and J ends lost 5 bases and 5 bases, in that order; junction bases with no gene match: 7. The germline V gene encodes CDR1 GTSNPN and CDR2 SVGIG (reference sequence). This CDR3 spans 13 amino acids. The CDR3 loop is CAWEDRDRETQYF. CDR3 nucleotide sequence: TGTGCCTGGGAGGACAGGGATAGGGAGACCCAGTACTTC.

The chain joins TRBV11-3 to TRBJ2-2; 9 nucleotides match TRBD1. There are 15 residues in the CDR3. Germline loops: CDR1 SGHNT, CDR2 YENEEA. Germline trimming cut 5 bases from V and 0 bases from J; bases unmatched to any gene: 1. DNA for the CDR3: TGTGCCAGCAGCAGGACAGGGGCGAACACCGGGGAGCTGTTTTTT. Its protein is CASSRTGANTGELFF.

The rearrangement joins TRBV13 to TRBJ2-2; D might be TRBD1 (6 bases). The V end lost 3 bases, the J end lost 4 bases, and 12 bases lay between the germline ends. The CDR3 is made up of 15 amino acids. Germline V lookup: CDR1 PRHDT, CDR2 FYEKMQ (reference sequence). The CDR3 DNA sequence: TGTGCCAGCAGCTTTTTGGGGGCGAGCACCGGGGAGCTGTTTTTT. Protein product: CASSFLGASTGELFF. Supplemented by reference TRBV13 and TRBJ2-2, the full variable domain reads AAGVIQSPRHLIKEKRETATLKCYPIPRHDTVYWYQQGPGQDPQFLISFYEKMQSDKGSIPDRFSAQQFSDYHSELNMSSLELGDSALYFCASSFLGASTGELFFGEGSRLTVL.

The chain uses TRBV2 and TRBJ1-2, with D perhaps TRBD1 (6 bases). Trimming pared 4 bases from V and 2 bases from J, leaving 8 bases between. This CDR3 is 13 amino acids long. CDR1 is SNHLY and CDR2 is FYNNEI in the germline V gene. DNA of the CDR3: TGTGCCAGCAGTGCACAGGGAAACTATGGCTACACCTTC. As protein: CASSAQGNYGYTF. The entire variable domain, with the rest obtained from reference TRBV2 and TRBJ1-2, is as follows: EPEVTQTPSHQVTQMGQEVILRCVPISNHLYFYWYRQILGQKVEFLVSFYNNEISEKSEIFDDQFSVERPDGSNFTLKIRSTKLEDSAMYFCASSAQGNYGYTFGSGTRLTVV.

The chain carries TRBV5-5 and TRBJ1-5, with D possibly matching TRBD1 (5 bases). The CDR3 length is 15 residues. Per germline, CDR1 SGHKS and CDR2 YYEKEE (reference sequence). V was trimmed by 4 bases and J by 4 bases, leaving 15 bases between them. The CDR3 is CASSEQGGGNQPQHF. The CDR3 nucleotides read TGTGCCAGCAGCGAGCAGGGAGGTGGGAATCAGCCCCAGCATTTT.

The rearrangement joins TRBV4-3 to TRBJ1-6, with TRBD1 matching over 8 bases. The CDR3 spans 15 residues. Germline V gene sequence: CDR1 LGHNA, CDR2 YSLEER. V lost 1 base and J lost 6; bases outside the gene matches: 2. The chain's CDR3 is CASSQVTGGNSPLHF. The DNA of the CDR3 is TGCGCCAGCAGCCAAGTCACAGGGGGTAATTCACCCCTCCACTTT.

The CDR3 reads CASSLTGAYNEQFF. The CDR3 DNA follows: TGTGCCAGCAGCTTAACCGGGGCCTACAATGAGCAGTTCTTC. The V and J genes are TRBV7-9 and TRBJ2-1; possibly TRBD2 for D (5 bases). The V and J ends lost 2 bases and 2 bases respectively, with 7 bases between them. Germline CDR1 is SEHNR and CDR2 is FQNEAQ (reference sequence). CDR3 length: 14 residues.

The gene calls are TRBV18 and TRBJ1-4; D is undetermined. CDR1 and CDR2 (germline): KGHSH, LQKENI. The CDR3 sequence is 12 residues long. V was shortened by 3 bases and J by 12 bases, with 11 bases between the two germline ends. The CDR3 sequence is CASSPQRIELFF. CDR3 DNA: TGTGCCAGCTCACCTCAGCGTATAGAACTGTTTTTT.

CDR3 sequence: CASSVGRWVEQETQYF. As DNA, the CDR3 is TGTGCCAGCAGCGTAGGACGTTGGGTGGAGCAAGAGACCCAGTACTTC. V gene TRBV9 combines with J gene TRBJ2-5, with D uncertain. The CDR3 runs to 16 residues. CDR1 SGDLS and CDR2 YYNGEE come from the germline V gene. The V and J ends lost 0 bases and 2 bases respectively, with 14 bases between them.

V is TRBV20-1 and J is TRBJ2-1; no clear D. The CDR3 loop spans 10 amino acids. V lost 5 bases, J lost 6 bases, and 5 bases lay in between. CDR1 and CDR2 from the germline V gene are DFQATT and SNEGSKA (reference sequence). In DNA, the CDR3 is TGCAGTGCTTCTCCCAATGAGCAGTTCTTC. Its protein is CSASPNEQFF.

V is TRBV14 and J is TRBJ2-4; no definite D call. The CDR3 contains 14 residues. V was pared by 1 base and J by 0 bases, with 4 bases between. Per germline, CDR1 SGHDN and CDR2 FVKESK. CDR3 amino acids: CASSQGAAKNIQYF. CDR3 in DNA: TGTGCCAGCAGCCAAGGGGCAGCCAAAAACATTCAGTACTTC.

A single count supports this clone. The chain recombines TRBV5-1 with TRBJ2-3; 9 bases are shared with TRBD2. The CDR3 spans 17 residues. Germline V lookup: CDR1 SGHRS, CDR2 YFSETQ. Trimming cost V 4 bases and J 0 bases; bases outside gene matches: 9. The CDR3 sequence is CASSPATSGYSTDTQYF. CDR3 sequence (DNA): TGCGCCAGCAGCCCGGCCACTAGCGGGTATAGCACAGATACGCAGTATTTT. Drawing the rest from reference TRBV5-1 and TRBJ2-3, the complete variable domain is KAGVTQTPRYLIKTRGQQVTLSCSPISGHRSVSWYQQTPGQGLQFLFEYFSETQRNKGNFPGRFSGRQFSNSRSEMNVSTLELGDSALYLCASSPATSGYSTDTQYFGPGTRLTVL.

CDR3 sequence reads: CASSLHGLAGGLVEQYF. DNA of the CDR3: TGTGCCAGCAGCTTACACGGACTAGCGGGGGGTTTGGTCGAGCAGTACTTC. The J gene is TRBJ2-7, the V gene TRBV7-2; 14 positions agree with TRBD2. This CDR3 spans 17 amino acids. With 2 bases clipped from V and 6 bases from J, the junction kept 9 bases outside the gene matches. Germline V lookup: CDR1 SGHTA, CDR2 FQGNSA.

The rearrangement joins TRBV2 to TRBJ2-5; tentative D call: TRBD1 (6 bases). V gave up 8 bases and J gave up 3 bases, with 10 bases separating them. Germline CDR1 SNHLY, CDR2 FYNNEI. This CDR3 is 12 amino acids long. CDR3 loop: CASDSGEETQYF. In DNA form, the CDR3 reads TGTGCCAGCGATTCAGGGGAAGAGACCCAGTACTTC.

The chain carries TRBV6-5 and TRBJ1-3; unclear D gene. Germline V gene sequence: CDR1 MNHEY, CDR2 SVGAGI. V lost 4 bases, J lost 0 bases, and 13 bases lay in between. This CDR3 comprises 16 residues. This chain's CDR3 is CASSSRGGSSGNTIYF. CDR3 bases: TGTGCCAGCAGTTCTCGCGGAGGGAGCTCTGGAAACACCATATATTTT.

The chain carries TRBV19 and TRBJ1-3; 9 bases map to TRBD1. V shed 3 bases and J 4 bases; nucleotides not matched to a gene: 7. The germline V gene encodes CDR1 LNHDA and CDR2 SQIVND (reference sequence). The CDR3 consists of 16 residues. The CDR3 sequence is CASSMGTGITGNTIYF. The CDR3 DNA follows: TGTGCCAGTAGTATGGGGACAGGGATTACCGGAAACACCATATATTTT. The variable domain in full, with the rest retrieved from reference TRBV19 and TRBJ1-3, is DGGITQSPKYLFRKEGQNVTLSCEQNLNHDAMYWYRQDPGQGLRLIYYSQIVNDFQKGDIAEGYSVSREKKESFPLTVTSAQKNPTAFYLCASSMGTGITGNTIYFGEGSWLTVV.

The chain has TRBV29-1 and TRBJ2-3, with a tentative D call TRBD1 (7 bases). V was clipped by 6 bases and J by 0 bases, with 13 bases between them. The CDR3 loop spans 14 amino acids. Germline V gene lookup returns CDR1 SQVTM and CDR2 ANQGSEA. The CDR3 region has the DNA TGCAGCGTCGCACAGGGGACTAGCACAGATACGCAGTATTTT. Protein sequence: CSVAQGTSTDTQYF.

This clone showed up just once. V gene TRBV5-4 combines with J gene TRBJ2-5, with a tentative D call TRBD2 (5 bases). The J call may be wrong; the DNA end is better matched by TRBJ2-7. The germline gives CDR1 SGHNT, CDR2 YYREEE (reference sequence). This CDR3 is built from 14 residues. The CDR3 spells CASSLLAAMAEQYF. CDR3 nucleotides: TGTGCCAGCAGCTTGCTAGCCGCAATGGCCGAGCAGTACTTC.

This chain uses TRBV7-2 with TRBJ2-1; 9 bases match TRBD2. The CDR3 length is 15 residues. V gave up 2 bases and J gave up 4 bases; unmatched junction bases: 3. Germline CDR1 is SGHTA and CDR2 is FQGNSA. The CDR3 DNA reads as TGTGCCAGCAGCTTAAGTCTAGCGGGGTACAATGAGCAGTTCTTC. Amino acid sequence: CASSLSLAGYNEQFF.

The chain couples TRBV9 to TRBJ2-3; D call uncertain. The V gene lost 2 bases and the J gene lost 5 bases, with 18 bases spanning the gap. Per germline, CDR1 SGDLS and CDR2 YYNGEE. The CDR3 length is 16 residues. The CDR3 is CASSVSSLVELDTQYF. CDR3 DNA sequence: TGTGCCAGCAGCGTCTCATCGCTGGTAGAATTAGATACGCAGTATTTT.

In its sample, this clone was seen once. The chain has TRBV7-2 and TRBJ2-1, with TRBD2 matching 11 bases. Germline-derived CDR1 and CDR2 are SGHTA and FQGNSA. V was clipped by 5 bases and J by 4 bases; unmatched bases: 7. The CDR3 sequence is 16 residues long. DNA of the CDR3: TGTGCCAGCAGCATACCTAGCGGGGGGACGTACAATGAGCAGTTCTTC. Amino acids: CASSIPSGGTYNEQFF.

This chain connects TRBV18 to TRBJ1-5, with D maybe TRBD1 (5 bases). V was clipped by 3 bases and J by 4 bases, with 7 bases between them. The CDR3 is made up of 13 amino acids. Germline assignment: CDR1 KGHSH and CDR2 LQKENI. Written as DNA, the CDR3 is TGTGCCAGCTCACCGGACAAAAATCAGCCCCAGCATTTT. Translating gives CASSPDKNQPQHF. Full variable domain (missing parts from reference TRBV18 and TRBJ1-5): NAGVMQNPRHLVRRRGQEARLRCSPMKGHSHVYWYRQLPEEGLKFMVYLQKENIIDESGMPKERFSAEFPKEGPSILRIQQVVRGDSAAYFCASSPDKNQPQHFGDGTRLSIL.

CDR3 sequence: CAWSGQGVIYGNTIYF. The DNA of the CDR3 is TGTGCCTGGAGTGGACAGGGGGTAATATATGGAAACACCATATATTTT. This chain connects TRBV30 to TRBJ1-3; TRBD1 agrees at 9 bases. The V gene's germline CDR1 is GTSNPN and CDR2 SVGIG (reference sequence). The CDR3 has 16 amino acids. V gave up 1 base and J gave up 3 bases; unmatched junction bases: 7.